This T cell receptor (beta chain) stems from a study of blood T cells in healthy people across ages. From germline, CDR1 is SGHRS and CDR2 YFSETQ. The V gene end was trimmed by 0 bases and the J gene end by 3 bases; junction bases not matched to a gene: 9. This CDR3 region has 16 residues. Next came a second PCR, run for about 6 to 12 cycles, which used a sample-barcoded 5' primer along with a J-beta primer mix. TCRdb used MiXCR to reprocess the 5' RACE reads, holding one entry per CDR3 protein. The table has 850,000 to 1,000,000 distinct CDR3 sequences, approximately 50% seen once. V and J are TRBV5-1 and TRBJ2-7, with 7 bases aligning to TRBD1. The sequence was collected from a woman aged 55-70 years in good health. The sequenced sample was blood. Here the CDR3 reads CASSLEPRDRLYEQYF. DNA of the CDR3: TGCGCCAGCAGCTTGGAACCCCGGGACAGACTCTACGAGCAGTACTTC.